What follows are 28 T cell receptor beta chains derived from one specimen sequenced in a study of blood T cell repertoires in COVID-19. Assay used: immunoSEQ multiplex PCR; TCRdb lists only in-frame clones, some missing. Found here are 110,000 to 150,000 clones, 80% to 85% of them singletons; the top ten hold around 8%. The sample taken for sequencing was peripheral blood. Every receptor here comes from a human donor in a cohort sampled during active COVID-19.

This sequence joins TRBV29-1 and TRBJ2-2; 11 nucleotides match TRBD2. This CDR3 contains 16 residues. Germline lookup yields CDR1 SQVTM and CDR2 ANQGSEA. Losses at the gene ends were 4 bases for V and 4 bases for J; bases not matched to a gene: 8. The CDR3 nucleotides are TGCAGCGTTGGAGTAGCGGGGGGGCTAAGCACCGGGGAGCTGTTTTTT. This translates into CSVGVAGGLSTGELFF.

The V gene is TRBV5-4, the J gene TRBJ2-1; D is possibly TRBD2 (5 bases). The CDR3 is made up of 14 amino acids. Trimming took off 6 bases at V and 0 bases at J, with 10 bases between the two ends. The V gene's germline CDR1 is SGHNT and CDR2 YYREEE (reference sequence). CDR3 sequence reads: CASIPDSSYNEQFF. The CDR3 DNA is TGTGCCAGCATCCCGGACTCCTCCTACAATGAGCAGTTCTTC.

The V gene is TRBV28, the J gene TRBJ2-3; 9 bases map to TRBD2. The trim removed 3 bases at V and 5 bases at J, leaving 6 bases unmatched. There are 15 residues in the CDR3. The germline gives CDR1 MDHEN, CDR2 SYDVKM. The CDR3 loop reads CASSFPLAGQDTQYF. CDR3 sequence (DNA): TGTGCCAGCAGTTTTCCCCTAGCGGGGCAAGATACGCAGTATTTT.

This chain connects TRBV6-5 to TRBJ2-7, with D perhaps TRBD1 (7 bases). CDR1 is MNHEY and CDR2 is SVGAGI in the germline V gene. Trimming stripped 6 bases from V and 0 bases from J, with 15 bases between. CDR3 length equals 15 residues. The CDR3 DNA reads as TGTGCCAGCAGCCGCGGAGGGACAGCCTCCTACGAGCAGTACTTC. It is translated as CASSRGGTASYEQYF.

CDR3 bases: TGCGCCAGCAGCCAACCCCGAGACAGAACCAATAATGAAAAACTGTTTTTT. As protein: CASSQPRDRTNNEKLFF. The chain is built from TRBV4-1 and TRBJ1-4, with D possibly being TRBD1 (5 bases). Germline V CDR1 and CDR2: MGHRA, YSYEKL. With 2 bases removed from V and 4 bases from J, the gap between germline ends came to 17 bases. The CDR3 consists of 17 residues.

The genes are TRBV3-1 (or the pseudogene TRBV3-2) and TRBJ2-7; possibly TRBD2 for D (6 bases). Looked up from germline, CDR1 is LGHDT and CDR2 is YNNKEL (reference sequence). CDR3 length: 16 residues. V was pared by 2 bases and J by 7 bases, with 21 bases between. The CDR3 nucleotides read TGTGCCAGCAGCCAAAGGGGTTGGGGGGACTCGAGGGAGCAGTACTTC. Translation: CASSQRGWGDSREQYF.

The chain uses TRBV3-1 (or the pseudogene TRBV3-2) and TRBJ2-6; D might be TRBD2 (7 bases). Per germline, CDR1 LGHDT and CDR2 YNNKEL (reference sequence). Trimming pared 0 bases from V and 0 bases from J, leaving 15 bases between. CDR3 size: 19 residues. CDR3 residues: CASSQDLGGGYSGANVLTF. CDR3 DNA: TGTGCCAGCAGCCAAGATCTGGGAGGGGGTTACTCTGGGGCCAACGTCCTGACTTTC.

This chain uses TRBV10-2 with TRBJ1-1; D uncertain. The V end was cut by 4 bases, the J end by 1 base, with 13 bases between. The CDR3 has 15 residues. Germline values: CDR1 WSHSY, CDR2 SAAADI. In DNA, the CDR3 is TGCGCCAGCAGTGCGTTGGCAGATAAGAACACTGAAGCTTTCTTT. Its translation is CASSALADKNTEAFF.

The V call is TRBV2, the J call TRBJ2-7, with 7 bases aligning to TRBD1. Germline V lookup: CDR1 SNHLY, CDR2 FYNNEI. The CDR3 extends over 14 amino acids. V lost 5 bases to trimming and J lost 5 bases; unmatched junction nucleotides: 9. The CDR3: CASSRHAQGDEQYF. The CDR3 region has the DNA TGTGCCAGCAGTAGGCACGCCCAGGGGGACGAGCAGTACTTC.

In nucleotides, the CDR3 is TGTGCCAGCAGCTCTCCGGGACTAACCCAAAATACGCAGTATTTT. It encodes CASSSPGLTQNTQYF. This rearrangement joins TRBV7-2 to TRBJ2-3; 7 nucleotides line up with TRBD2. V lost 4 bases and J lost 7; bases outside the gene matches: 11. Germline CDR1 SGHTA, CDR2 FQGNSA. This CDR3 contains 15 residues.

The chain employs TRBV2 and TRBJ1-2; unclear D gene. Germline values: CDR1 SNHLY, CDR2 FYNNEI. The length of the CDR3 is 14 residues. V was clipped by 10 bases and J by 0 bases, with 15 bases between them. The CDR3 sequence is CATLREQTNYGYTF. For the CDR3, the DNA is TGTGCCACCCTGAGGGAACAGACTAACTATGGCTACACCTTC. The whole variable domain, remainder taken from reference TRBV2 and TRBJ1-2, is EPEVTQTPSHQVTQMGQEVILRCVPISNHLYFYWYRQILGQKVEFLVSFYNNEISEKSEIFDDQFSVERPDGSNFTLKIRSTKLEDSAMYFCATLREQTNYGYTFGSGTRLTVV.

This clone showed up just once. J is TRBJ1-4 and V is TRBV27; 9 bases line up with TRBD1. V shed 5 bases, J shed 7 bases, and the junction held 8 bases outside the gene matches. The CDR3 totals 15 residues. Looked up from germline, CDR1 is MNHEY and CDR2 is SMNVEV (reference sequence). This CDR3 reads CASSPTGTGSEKLFF. CDR3 DNA: TGTGCCAGCAGTCCCACCGGGACAGGGAGTGAAAAACTGTTTTTT.

The CDR3 here is CASSPGDPYEQYF. CDR3 in DNA: TGTGCCAGCTCACCCGGGGATCCCTACGAGCAGTACTTC. The rearrangement uses TRBV18 and TRBJ2-7; TRBD2 is a possible D gene (5 bases). V lost 3 bases and J 2 bases, leaving 8 bases between the germline ends. The germline CDR1 and CDR2 sequences are KGHSH and LQKENI. This CDR3 comprises 13 residues.

This chain uses TRBV19 with TRBJ1-5, with a tentative D call TRBD1 (6 bases). The CDR3 runs to 16 residues. V was trimmed by 1 base and J by 3 bases, leaving 13 bases between them. Per germline, CDR1 LNHDA and CDR2 SQIVND (reference sequence). In nucleotides, the CDR3 is TGTGCCAGTAGTATAGGAGTGGACAGAGACAATCAGCCCCAGCATTTT. It codes for CASSIGVDRDNQPQHF.

This clone was observed a handful of times. The gene calls are TRBV9 and TRBJ1-2; D perhaps matches TRBD1 (5 bases). The CDR3 consists of 13 residues. Per germline, CDR1 SGDLS and CDR2 YYNGEE. V dropped 5 bases and J dropped 5 bases, with 13 bases sitting between them. The CDR3 here is CASSLTATYGYTF. DNA for the CDR3: TGTGCCAGCAGTCTGACAGCTACATATGGCTACACCTTC.

This rearrangement joins TRBV28 to TRBJ2-7; 9 bases align to TRBD2. Germline V gene data show CDR1 as MDHEN and CDR2 as SYDVKM. This CDR3 has 17 residues. The J segment lost 6 bases and the V segment lost 7 bases, leaving 19 bases of the junction unmatched. CDR3 nucleotides: TGTGCCAGCACCTCGGGAAGTGTAGGCGGGGGGGCCGGCGAGCAGTACTTC. This translates into CASTSGSVGGGAGEQYF. Full variable domain (remainder filled in from reference TRBV28 and TRBJ2-7): DVKVTQSSRYLVKRTGEKVFLECVQDMDHENMFWYRQDPGLGLRLIYFSYDVKMKEKGDIPEGYSVSREKKERFSLILESASTNQTSMYLCASTSGSVGGGAGEQYFGPGTRLTVT.

The chain has TRBV12-3 or TRBV12-4 and TRBJ1-1; D remains ambiguous. V lost 6 bases and J lost 1, with 9 bases in between. CDR3 length: 13 residues. CDR3 sequence reads: CASRARENTEAFF. DNA for the CDR3: TGTGCCAGCAGAGCACGGGAGAACACTGAAGCTTTCTTT.

The chain employs TRBV6-5 and TRBJ1-2; D gene unclear. The germline gives CDR1 MNHEY, CDR2 SVGAGI. Trimming took 0 bases from V and 2 from J, leaving 10 bases between them. The length of the CDR3 is 15 residues. The CDR3 is CASSYSSTDNYGYTF. CDR3 nucleotide sequence: TGTGCCAGCAGTTACTCGAGTACAGACAACTATGGCTACACCTTC.

This clone was found once. J is TRBJ1-1 and V is TRBV7-6; no reliable D call. The CDR3 covers 15 residues. The germline V and J ends were trimmed by 1 base and 0 bases, with 9 bases remaining between them. CDR1 SGHVS and CDR2 FNYEAQ come from the germline V gene. The CDR3 loop reads CASSLEADLNTEAFF. The CDR3 DNA reads TGTGCCAGCAGCTTAGAAGCGGATCTGAACACTGAAGCTTTCTTT. Full variable domain (rest looked up from reference TRBV7-6 and TRBJ1-1): GAGVSQSPRYKVTKRGQDVALRCDPISGHVSLYWYRQALGQGPEFLTYFNYEAQQDKSGLPNDRFSAERPEGSISTLTIQRTEQRDSAMYRCASSLEADLNTEAFFGQGTRLTVV.

The gene calls are TRBV6-5 and TRBJ1-2, with TRBD1 matching 8 bases. This CDR3 has 12 residues. The ends lost 6 bases at V and 7 bases at J; junction bases unmatched: 4. Germline assignment: CDR1 MNHEY and CDR2 SVGAGI. The CDR3 loop is CASRGQAGGYTF. The CDR3 nucleotides read TGTGCCAGCAGGGGACAGGCCGGTGGCTACACCTTC.

This sequence joins TRBV18 and TRBJ1-5; D is ambiguous. The CDR3 has 15 residues. The V gene lost 1 base and the J gene lost 1 base, with 8 bases spanning the gap. Germline assignment: CDR1 KGHSH and CDR2 LQKENI. The CDR3 nucleotides read TGTGCCAGCTCACCACGAGAGAAAAGCAATCAGCCCCAGCATTTT. Protein sequence: CASSPREKSNQPQHF.

The chain is built from TRBV29-1 and TRBJ2-7, with 10 bases lining up with TRBD2. The CDR3 has 14 residues. With 6 bases clipped from V and 4 bases from J, the junction kept 9 bases outside the gene matches. The V gene's germline CDR1 is SQVTM and CDR2 ANQGSEA. The CDR3 sequence: CSVQERGGSYEQYF. In DNA, the CDR3 is TGCAGCGTCCAAGAGCGGGGGGGCTCGTACGAGCAGTACTTC.

The genes are TRBV19 and TRBJ1-5; TRBD1 agrees at 8 bases. Trimming at V came to 7 bases and at J to 1 base, leaving 15 bases not matched to a gene. The germline gives CDR1 LNHDA, CDR2 SQIVND (reference sequence). This CDR3 contains 18 residues. CDR3 sequence reads: CASTASQGARLSNQPQHF. CDR3 sequence (DNA): TGTGCCAGTACCGCATCCCAGGGGGCGAGATTGAGCAATCAGCCCCAGCATTTT.

The rearrangement uses TRBV7-8 and TRBJ2-7; D ambiguous. The CDR3 consists of 14 residues. Germline V gives CDR1 SGHVS, CDR2 FQNEAQ. The ends were cut back, 1 base at V and 4 bases at J, with 11 bases in the middle. The chain's CDR3 is CASSLDSLGYEQYF. CDR3 bases: TGTGCCAGCAGCTTAGACAGTTTGGGTTACGAGCAGTACTTC.

This clone came up once. The V gene is TRBV6-5, the J gene TRBJ1-1; D remains unclear. V lost 7 bases, J lost 5 bases, and 5 bases lay in between. Germline CDR1 MNHEY, CDR2 SVGAGI. This CDR3 contains 10 residues. The CDR3 sequence: CASMRTEAFF. In DNA form, the CDR3 reads TGTGCCAGCATGCGAACTGAAGCTTTCTTT.

The chain recombines TRBV25-1 with TRBJ1-6, with D possibly TRBD1 on 6 matching bases. V lost 1 base and J lost 9, with 13 bases in between. CDR1 is MGHDK, CDR2 SYGVNS, per germline. The CDR3 contains 15 residues. DNA for the CDR3: TGTGCCAGCAGTGAATCCCCGGGGGGCGGTTCACCCCTCCACTTT. Amino acids: CASSESPGGGSPLHF.

The chain combines TRBV27 with TRBJ2-1, with 9 bases aligning to TRBD1. Per the germline V gene, CDR1 is MNHEY and CDR2 is SMNVEV (reference sequence). The CDR3 runs to 14 residues. V lost 2 bases and J lost 6; bases outside the gene matches: 2. The DNA for the CDR3 is TGTGCCAGCAGTTTAGGGACAGGGCGCAATGAGCAGTTCTTC. It codes for CASSLGTGRNEQFF.

V usage is TRBV7-2 and J usage is TRBJ2-6; D is ambiguous. Germline V gene sequence: CDR1 SGHTA, CDR2 FQGNSA. Trimming pared 5 bases from V and 0 bases from J, leaving 8 bases between. The CDR3 contains 15 residues. In DNA form, the CDR3 reads TGTGCCAGCAGCCTACAGTTCTCTGGGGCCAACGTCCTGACTTTC. It codes for CASSLQFSGANVLTF.